This entry is about one T cell receptor (beta chain). This entry is derived from a study of shared clonotypes between healthy human individuals. CDR1 is SQVTM and CDR2 is ANQGSEA in the germline V gene. Trimming removed 7 bases from V and 5 bases from J, with 8 bases in between. This CDR3 comprises 11 residues. Produced via immunoSEQ multiplex PCR; TCRdb's table is partial and in-frame only. The sample has hundreds of thousands of clones; roughly 73% are singletons. The rearrangement uses TRBV29-1 and TRBJ1-4; D perhaps matches TRBD1 (6 bases). What was sequenced was memory CD4+ T cells sorted from blood. The subset was: CD45RA-negative fraction. The sequence came from a woman in her 30s in good health. CDR3 residues: CSAQGNEKLFF. Written as DNA, the CDR3 is TGCAGCGCCCAGGGGAATGAAAAACTGTTTTTT.